A single sample gave rise to the 26 T cell receptor beta chains below, sequenced in a study of patients and donors after allogeneic stem cell transplantation. TCRdb analysed the RT-PCR reads with MiXCR anew, one entry per CDR3 protein. The sample carries more than 1,100 distinct CDR3 sequences, roughly 30% recorded once. Sequencing was carried out using blood, either unsorted or a sorted T cell fraction (not recorded which). These receptors were obtained from a human donor who was either an allogeneic HSCT recipient or a stem cell or donor lymphocyte infusion donor (not recorded which). It is not recorded whose cells these are; they may come from a transplant donor.

V and J are TRBV3-1 and TRBJ2-7; no definite D call. The CDR3 contains 11 residues. CDR1 is LGHDT and CDR2 is YNNKEL in the germline V gene (reference sequence). Trimming removed 4 bases at V and 3 bases at J, with 4 bases between. CDR3 in amino acids: CASSPGYEQYF. Written as DNA, the CDR3 is TGTGCCAGCAGCCCAGGCTACGAGCAGTACTTC.

This clonotype was detected only once. V is TRBV20-1 and J is TRBJ1-4; D is uncertain. CDR3 length equals 13 residues. V lost 6 bases and J 4 bases, leaving 12 bases between the germline ends. Germline V CDR1 and CDR2: DFQATT, SNEGSKA (reference sequence). CDR3 nucleotides: TGCAGTGCACGGAGCATTAATAATGAAAAACTGTTTTTT. Residues: CSARSINNEKLFF.

This clonotype showed up just a few times. The CDR3 loop reads CASRMGSDTQYF. The CDR3 coding sequence is TGTGCCAGCAGGATGGGATCAGATACGCAGTATTTT. The V call is TRBV6-1, the J call TRBJ2-3; D not certain. CDR1 is MNHNS and CDR2 is SASEGT in the germline V gene. The CDR3 has 12 residues. V dropped 6 bases and J dropped 4 bases, with 8 bases sitting between them.

This clonotype occurred a few times. V usage is TRBV10-3 and J usage is TRBJ1-3; D is perhaps TRBD1 (5 bases). The CDR3 loop spans 14 amino acids. V was clipped by 3 bases and J by 1 base, with 7 bases between them. The germline V gene has CDR1 ENHRY and CDR2 SYGVKD. As DNA, the CDR3 is TGTGCCATCAGTGAAGAGGGGTCTGGAAACACCATATATTTT. Translation gives CAISEEGSGNTIYF.

The chain employs TRBV6-5 and TRBJ1-1, with 7 nucleotides matching TRBD1. The CDR3 extends over 14 amino acids. Unmatched junction bases numbered 8, after V lost 6 bases and J lost 4 bases. The germline V gene has CDR1 MNHEY and CDR2 SVGAGI. The CDR3 loop is CASSPDRVGTEAFF. DNA of the CDR3: TGTGCCAGCAGCCCAGACAGGGTAGGCACTGAAGCTTTCTTT.

This clonotype is categorized as medium-sized. The gene calls are TRBV20-1 and TRBJ2-7, with 7 bases identical to TRBD1. The CDR3 sequence is 14 residues long. Looked up from germline, CDR1 is DFQATT and CDR2 is SNEGSKA (reference sequence). Germline trimming cut 5 bases from V and 7 bases from J; bases unmatched to any gene: 14. CDR3 amino acids: CSAESGTELLEQYF. The DNA for the CDR3 is TGCAGTGCTGAATCCGGGACAGAGCTTTTAGAGCAGTACTTC.

This clonotype has more than one count but fewer than ten. The CDR3 region has the DNA TGTGCCAGCGGTCTCGAAAATGAGCAGTTCTTC. This sequence encodes CASGLENEQFF. The V call is TRBV6-5, the J call TRBJ2-1; no reliable D call. CDR3 size: 11 residues. Germline lookup yields CDR1 MNHEY and CDR2 SVGAGI. V lost 8 bases, J lost 7 bases, and 9 bases lay in between.

There are a few counts of this clonotype. In nucleotides, the CDR3 is TGTGCCAGCAGTCCGGGACAGTACACCGGGGAGCTGTTTTTT. Its protein product is CASSPGQYTGELFF. The V and J genes are TRBV12-3 or TRBV12-4 and TRBJ2-2; 7 bases agree with TRBD1. CDR3 length equals 14 residues. Germline trimming cut 5 bases from V and 3 bases from J; bases unmatched to any gene: 3.

The chain employs TRBV14 and TRBJ2-7, with D possibly TRBD1 on 5 matching bases. This CDR3 comprises 11 residues. Trimming took 5 bases from V and 6 from J, leaving 8 bases between them. Germline V gene data show CDR1 as SGHDN and CDR2 as FVKESK. The chain's CDR3 is CASSVRGEQYF. CDR3 DNA: TGTGCCAGCAGCGTAAGGGGCGAGCAGTACTTC.

This chain uses TRBV10-2 with TRBJ2-7, with 8 bases aligning to TRBD2. J gave up 3 bases and V 0 bases, and 1 base lay outside the gene matches. The germline CDR1 and CDR2 sequences are WSHSY and SAAADI. There are 14 residues in the CDR3. CDR3 region: CASSESSGIYEQYF. The CDR3 DNA is TGCGCCAGCAGTGAGTCTAGCGGGATCTACGAGCAGTACTTC.

This clonotype showed up just once. The rearrangement joins TRBV7-2 to TRBJ2-1, with D unclear. Germline V CDR1 and CDR2: SGHTA, FQGNSA. The V gene lost 7 bases and the J gene lost 6 bases, with 10 bases spanning the gap. CDR3 size: 12 residues. The CDR3 protein is CASTRNLNEQFF. In DNA form, the CDR3 reads TGTGCCAGCACTCGAAACCTCAATGAGCAGTTCTTC.

The chain links TRBV4-1 to TRBJ2-1; D is perhaps TRBD2 (5 bases). V was trimmed by 3 bases and J by 5 bases, leaving 23 bases between them. The CDR3 extends over 18 amino acids. The V gene's germline CDR1 is MGHRA and CDR2 YSYEKL. The CDR3 sequence: CASSQVDLGFSYNNEQFF. The CDR3 region has the DNA TGCGCCAGCAGCCAGGTGGACTTAGGTTTTTCGTATAACAATGAGCAGTTCTTC.

V and J are TRBV6-4 and TRBJ2-7; D possibly matches TRBD1 or TRBD2 (5 bases each). This CDR3 is built from 14 residues. V was cut by 3 bases and J by 7 bases, with 16 bases left in between. Germline V gene sequence: CDR1 MRHNA, CDR2 SNTAGT. The CDR3 region has the DNA TGTGCCAGCAGTGAGGGGACGGCTTTGGGAGAGCAGTACTTC. This sequence encodes CASSEGTALGEQYF.

This clonotype was recorded a few times. The genes are TRBV18 and TRBJ2-1, with TRBD1 identical over 10 bases. This CDR3 has 12 residues. Germline V gives CDR1 KGHSH, CDR2 LQKENI. With 3 bases clipped from V and 15 bases from J, the junction kept 5 bases outside the gene matches. The CDR3 is CASSPRTGGPFF. Written as DNA, the CDR3 is TGTGCCAGCTCACCCCGGACAGGGGGACCGTTCTTC.

The V and J genes are TRBV29-1 and TRBJ2-1, with 7 bases lining up with TRBD2. Looked up from germline, CDR1 is SQVTM and CDR2 is ANQGSEA. The J segment lost 6 bases and the V segment lost 4 bases, leaving 3 bases of the junction unmatched. The CDR3 has 12 residues. Here the CDR3 DNA reads TGCAGCGTTGTGCCTAGCGGCAATGAGCAGTTCTTC. Residues: CSVVPSGNEQFF.

V gene TRBV28 combines with J gene TRBJ2-7; the D gene is possibly TRBD1 (6 bases). Germline V gene data show CDR1 as MDHEN and CDR2 as SYDVKM. The CDR3 has 17 residues. The germline V and J ends were trimmed by 6 bases and 3 bases, with 24 bases remaining between them. DNA of the CDR3: TGTGCCAGCAGGGGGACATGGGACGACTTGACTGACTACGAGCAGTACTTC. Translated: CASRGTWDDLTDYEQYF.

This clonotype was found a few times. The V gene is TRBV24-1, the J gene TRBJ1-2, with 10 bases aligning to TRBD1. This CDR3 comprises 15 residues. V lost 4 bases and J lost 6; bases outside the gene matches: 7. The germline CDR1 and CDR2 sequences are KGHDR and SFDVKD. CDR3 sequence (DNA): TGTGCCACCAGTGAACGCGACAGGGGGCTCAATGGCTACACCTTC. It is translated as CATSERDRGLNGYTF.

This clonotype was recorded a few times. The rearrangement joins TRBV5-1 to TRBJ2-1; weak D call: TRBD2 (5 bases). The CDR3 contains 11 residues. V lost 5 bases and J 7 bases, leaving 7 bases between the germline ends. Germline CDR1 SGHRS, CDR2 YFSETQ. The CDR3: CASRLANEQFF. Written as DNA, the CDR3 is TGCGCCAGCAGGCTAGCAAATGAGCAGTTCTTC.

In this sample, this clonotype is large. The chain recombines TRBV4-2 with TRBJ1-2; D possibly corresponds to TRBD1 (5 bases). V gave up 4 bases and J gave up 1 base, with 10 bases separating them. CDR3 length equals 14 residues. From germline, CDR1 is LGHNA and CDR2 YNFKEQ. The CDR3 reads CASSRGMDNYGYTF. The CDR3 DNA sequence: TGTGCCAGCAGCCGGGGCATGGATAACTATGGCTACACCTTC.

Only a few counts were recorded for this clonotype. This sequence joins TRBV20-1 and TRBJ2-1; TRBD2 matches 13 bases. CDR1 is DFQATT and CDR2 is SNEGSKA in the germline V gene (reference sequence). This CDR3 region has 14 residues. J was trimmed by 8 bases and V by 7 bases; bases with no gene match: 8. CDR3 residues: CSVQGLAGTYEQFF. The CDR3 bases are TGCAGTGTTCAGGGACTAGCGGGAACGTATGAGCAGTTCTTC.

This clonotype came up a few times. V gene TRBV6-5 combines with J gene TRBJ2-3, with no clear D. Trimming pared 6 bases from V and 2 bases from J, leaving 9 bases between. The CDR3 spans 13 residues. Germline V gene sequence: CDR1 MNHEY, CDR2 SVGAGI. The DNA for the CDR3 is TGTGCCAGCAGCTCCCTCTCCACAGATACGCAGTATTTT. Its translation: CASSSLSTDTQYF.

The chain joins TRBV7-6 to TRBJ2-3; D is perhaps TRBD1 (5 bases). Trimming took off 0 bases at V and 0 bases at J, with 7 bases between the two ends. CDR1 is SGHVS, CDR2 FNYEAQ, per germline. The CDR3 has 15 residues. The CDR3 DNA is TGTGCCAGCAGCTTAGCAGGGGCAAGCACAGATACGCAGTATTTT. This codes for CASSLAGASTDTQYF.

The sample holds one count of this clonotype. As DNA, the CDR3 is TGTGCCTGGAGGGACGGGGGGAACACTGAAGCTTTCTTT. Its protein is CAWRDGGNTEAFF. The chain is built from TRBV30 and TRBJ1-1, with D maybe TRBD1 (5 bases). The CDR3 has 13 amino acids. Trimming took 3 bases from V and 1 from J, leaving 9 bases between them. Germline assignment: CDR1 GTSNPN and CDR2 SVGIG (reference sequence).

V and J are TRBV18 and TRBJ1-2, with 7 bases matching TRBD1. The CDR3 spans 14 residues. Trimming removed 3 bases from V and 4 bases from J; junction bases left unmatched: 5. Germline V gene sequence: CDR1 KGHSH, CDR2 LQKENI. The CDR3 sequence is CASSPGQRGYGYTF. CDR3 nucleotides: TGTGCCAGCTCACCGGGACAGCGAGGCTATGGCTACACCTTC.

The chain employs TRBV7-2 and TRBJ2-1, with 10 bases fitting TRBD2. In germline, CDR1 is SGHTA, CDR2 FQGNSA. The CDR3 consists of 15 residues. The V and J ends lost 6 bases and 5 bases, in that order; junction bases with no gene match: 7. The CDR3 sequence is CASSFRTSGNNEQFF. As DNA, the CDR3 is TGTGCCAGCAGTTTTCGGACTAGCGGAAACAATGAGCAGTTCTTC.

This chain uses TRBV2 with TRBJ2-5; D is unresolved. The CDR3 runs 12 residues. Trimming cost V 0 bases and J 5 bases, with 4 bases left between them. Germline V gene sequence: CDR1 SNHLY, CDR2 FYNNEI. CDR3 nucleotide sequence: TGTGCCAGCAGTGAAGCGGCGGAGACCCAGTACTTC. This gives the protein CASSEAAETQYF.